Reported below is one T cell receptor (beta chain). The data were obtained in a study of blood T cell repertoires in COVID-19. Study-wide context: The study drew acute and convalescent COVID-19 samples from the United States, Italy and Spain.

The CDR3 totals 12 residues. Trimming removed 6 bases at V and 3 bases at J, with 8 bases between. Germline CDR1 SQVTM, CDR2 ANQGSEA. How the authors handled the data: How many nucleated cells were present was estimated from reference gene primer amplification. The data were produced by immunoSEQ multiplex PCR, yet TCRdb's version contains in-frame clones alone and is incomplete. The V and J calls and clone size were taken over from that table, and D and trimming were inferred from the DNA. This sample has fewer than 500,000 clones, with 87% found just once. The sequence was collected from a woman between 18 and 29 years old who had recovered from COVID-19. The sequenced material came from PBMCs or T cells enriched from blood (not recorded which). J is TRBJ1-4 and V is TRBV29-1, with D possibly TRBD1 on 5 matching bases. The CDR3 loop reads CSVEQANEKLFF. The CDR3 nucleotides are TGCAGCGTGGAACAGGCTAATGAAAAACTGTTTTTT.